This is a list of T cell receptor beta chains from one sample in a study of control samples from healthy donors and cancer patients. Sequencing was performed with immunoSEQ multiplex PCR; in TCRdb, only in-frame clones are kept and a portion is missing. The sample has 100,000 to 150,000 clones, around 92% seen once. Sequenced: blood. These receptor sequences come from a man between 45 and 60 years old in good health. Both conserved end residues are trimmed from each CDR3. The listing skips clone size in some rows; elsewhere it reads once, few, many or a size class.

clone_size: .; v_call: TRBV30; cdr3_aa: AWSVGQGAYEQY
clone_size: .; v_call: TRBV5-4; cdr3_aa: ASSSRTSGARDEQF
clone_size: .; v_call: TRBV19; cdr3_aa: ASSISRRQPQH
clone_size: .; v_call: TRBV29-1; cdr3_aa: SVEESGGYTEAF
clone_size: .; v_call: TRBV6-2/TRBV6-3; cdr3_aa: ASSLEGYSNQPQH
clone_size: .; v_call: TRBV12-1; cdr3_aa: ASSLRDIGGYGYT
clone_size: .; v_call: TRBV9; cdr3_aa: ASSVRDGRSSGNTIY
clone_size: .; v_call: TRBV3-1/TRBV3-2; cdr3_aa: ASSQGAGVGTEAF
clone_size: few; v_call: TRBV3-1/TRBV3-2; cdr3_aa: ASSQAPEGSYEQY
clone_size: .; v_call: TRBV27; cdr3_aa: ASTAGTGTQKLF
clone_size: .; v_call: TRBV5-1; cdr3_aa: ASSLGQPEQF
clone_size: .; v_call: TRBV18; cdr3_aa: ASSRQGNTGELF
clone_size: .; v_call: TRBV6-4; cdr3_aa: ASSEGGYNEQF
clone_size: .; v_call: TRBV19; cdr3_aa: ASSFQDHSGNTIY
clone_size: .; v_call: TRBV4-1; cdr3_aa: ASSQDTGPPQPQH
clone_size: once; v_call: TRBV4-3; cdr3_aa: ASSQDHAGLNYGYT
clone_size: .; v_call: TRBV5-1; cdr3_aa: ASSLDATRINEQF
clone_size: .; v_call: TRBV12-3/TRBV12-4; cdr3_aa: ASSHRVRDTQY
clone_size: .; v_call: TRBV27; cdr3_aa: ASSEPGQGDLYEQY
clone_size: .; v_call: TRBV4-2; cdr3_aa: ASSQGGSQPQH
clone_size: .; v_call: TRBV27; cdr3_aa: ASSTSRTGVNTEAF
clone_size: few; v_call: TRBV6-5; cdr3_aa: ASSYVGPTDTQY
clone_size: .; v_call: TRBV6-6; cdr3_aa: ASSFDSYEQY
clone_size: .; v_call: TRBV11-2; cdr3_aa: ASSSGTGDTEAF
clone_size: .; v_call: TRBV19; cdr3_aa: ASSMGGQGYEQY
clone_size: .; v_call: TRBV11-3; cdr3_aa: ASSLAGADSPLH
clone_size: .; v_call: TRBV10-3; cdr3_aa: AISGDGPGPF
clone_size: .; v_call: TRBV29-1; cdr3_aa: SVGGMTGFSYGYT
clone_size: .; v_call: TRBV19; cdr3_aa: ASSMARSAGRQTYGYT
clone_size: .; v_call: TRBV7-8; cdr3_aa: ASSLAEGSGNTIY
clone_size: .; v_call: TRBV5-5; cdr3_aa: ASSLQGSPNYGYT
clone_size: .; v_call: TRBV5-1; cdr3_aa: ASSYNGGTGNTIY
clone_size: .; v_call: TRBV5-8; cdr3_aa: ASSPTANYGYT
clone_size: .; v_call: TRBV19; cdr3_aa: ASSIVRANYGYT
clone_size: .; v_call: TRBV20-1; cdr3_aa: SAKDYGYT
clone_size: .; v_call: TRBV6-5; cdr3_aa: ASSLESWNTEAF
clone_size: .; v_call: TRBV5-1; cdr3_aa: ASSLGQAAYEQY
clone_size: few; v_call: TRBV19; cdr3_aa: ASTGAYGSPLH
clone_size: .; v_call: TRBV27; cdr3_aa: ASSLLPGQGAVIVYT
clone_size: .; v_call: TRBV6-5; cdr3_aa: ASSYGPRWGYT
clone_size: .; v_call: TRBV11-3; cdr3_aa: ASSLMIADTQY
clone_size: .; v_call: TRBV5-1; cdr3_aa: ASSLTGPQNTEAF
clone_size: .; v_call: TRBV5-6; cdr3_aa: ASSLAGHFGGELF
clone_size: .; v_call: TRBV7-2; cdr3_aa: ASSPGLAKETQY
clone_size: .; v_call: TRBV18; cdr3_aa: ASSPRGEKLF
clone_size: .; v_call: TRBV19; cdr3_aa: ASSIPYSGELF
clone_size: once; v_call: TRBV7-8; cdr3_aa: ASSLDQGYYGYT
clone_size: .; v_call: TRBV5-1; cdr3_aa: ASSLVGTGVNEKLF